This T cell receptor beta chain came from a study of T cell repertoires in cytomegalovirus infection (dated by TCRdb to between 2019 and 2020). Describing the broader study: Donor HLA type was relevant to the analysis, because carriage of CMV infection together with the matching HLA type was indicated by public TCR beta signatures.

Sequenced using an Illumina HiSeq 1500. TCRdb took the public reads, trimmed them with fastp at Q25, ran MiXCR for clone calling and kept in-frame beta chains. A single entry per CDR3 protein holds the most common genes and DNA from its merged rows. The sample table contains roughly 150,000 distinct CDR3 sequences; only one count was recorded for about 20% of them. The top ten clones comprise about 10% of the sample. The investigation overall reported the following: The ex vivo response was dominated by HLA-C-restricted CMV-specific TCR beta clonotypes, and the single most frequent clonotype in two of eight donors was supplied by these HLA-C-restricted clonotypes. Cumulative frequency of public TCR beta family members discriminated carriers of CMV infection plus the relevant HLA type in this cohort and an independent approximately 370-donor cohort.

A remark on this clonotype: There is no known antigen for this receptor. One end of the junction does not line up with germline, which may come from a read error.

The CDR3, cysteine through phenylalanine, is 13 amino acids long. Here the CDR3 DNA is all that survives: 39 bases in frame from base 1. The germline V gene sets CDR1 to SGHTA and CDR2 to FQGNSA. The sample consisted of PBMCs. This TCR was sampled from a human donor in good health (CMV status not recorded). Some clones in this sample may be carry-over from other donors' samples. The sequence is built from TRBV7-2 and TRBJ1-2, and perhaps TRBD1 as D gene, on 5 matching bases. The sequenced DNA is TGTGCCAGCAGCCTGGGACCGGAGTATGGCTACACTTTC. Its coded protein is CASSLGPEYGYTF.